This paragraph reports one TCR beta chain. Its antigen is not identified. TCRdb's table, derived via immunoSEQ multiplex PCR, lists solely in-frame clones and lacks some. The data hold over 90,000 clones, with about 92% observed a single time. V trimming: 1 base; J trimming: 1 base; junction bases outside the gene matches: 5. This CDR3 region has 16 residues. Germline values: CDR1 SGHAT, CDR2 FQNNGV. The data were taken from a study of T cell responses to AZD1222 COVID-19 vaccine. Regarding the study as a whole: Donors in the cohort were predominantly white British and more often female, and clonal diversity was possibly underestimated.

Source: peripheral blood, taken on day 0 of AZD1222 vaccination. The chain has TRBV11-2 and TRBJ2-7; 9 bases match TRBD1. This sequence originates from an adult in good health. CDR3 DNA: TGTGCCAGCAGCTTAGTTCCGGGACAGGGATCCTACGAGCAGTACTTC. Its translation is CASSLVPGQGSYEQYF.